These 21 T cell receptor beta chains share one sample of origin, sequenced in a study of CD8 T cells in ankylosing spondylitis. TCRdb processed the 5' RACE reads anew with MiXCR; each CDR3 protein has one entry. The profile shows 29,000 or so distinct CDR3 sequences, nearly 5.5% of them singletons. The source material was blood, either unsorted or a sorted T cell fraction (not recorded which). The receptors come from a female donor with ankylosing spondylitis or in good health (not recorded which).

In this sample, this clonotype turned up many times. The rearrangement joins TRBV9 to TRBJ1-2, with 7 bases lining up with TRBD1. From germline, CDR1 is SGDLS and CDR2 YYNGEE. The V and J ends lost 4 bases and 8 bases, in that order; junction bases with no gene match: 20. CDR3 length equals 17 residues. As DNA, the CDR3 is TGTGCCAGCAGCCCCGAACAGGGGCTGATAAAAACTCGGGGCTACACCTTC. Translated: CASSPEQGLIKTRGYTF.

For this clonotype: Because the CDR3 is missing its conserved closing phenylalanine or tryptophan, this is likely a read error. This chain uses TRBV9 with TRBJ2-1; the match to TRBD2 covers 8 bases. The germline V gene has CDR1 SGDLS and CDR2 YYNGEE. The trim removed 0 bases at V and 6 bases at J, leaving 5 bases unmatched. The CDR3 has 15 residues. CDR3 in DNA: TGTGCCAGCAGCGTAGAAGGGACTAGATCCAATGAGCAGTTCTTG. As protein: CASSVEGTRSNEQFL.

This clonotype is judged medium-sized. The V gene is TRBV9, the J gene TRBJ2-1, with D tentatively TRBD1 (5 bases). Germline CDR1 is SGDLS and CDR2 is YYNGEE. V was clipped by 0 bases and J by 4 bases, with 5 bases between them. The CDR3 is 13 amino acids. The CDR3 coding sequence is TGTGCCAGCAGCGTAGCAGGGTACAATGAGCAGTTCTTC. Its protein is CASSVAGYNEQFF. Complete variable domain (other parts from reference TRBV9 and TRBJ2-1): DSGVTQTPKHLITATGQRVTLRCSPRSGDLSVYWYQQSLDQGLQFLIQYYNGEERAKGNILERFSAQQFPDLHSELNLSSLELGDSALYFCASSVAGYNEQFFGPGTRLTVL.

At least ten counts were recorded for this clonotype. The V call is TRBV9, the J call TRBJ1-1; D might be TRBD1 (5 bases). The CDR3 totals 14 residues. In germline, CDR1 is SGDLS, CDR2 YYNGEE. V lost 4 bases and J 4 bases, leaving 14 bases between the germline ends. This CDR3 reads CASSTRQRGTEAFF. The CDR3 region has the DNA TGTGCCAGCAGCACACGACAGCGGGGCACTGAAGCTTTCTTT.

This clonotype was detected many times. The chain is built from TRBV9 and TRBJ1-5; D is undetermined. Germline V gene lookup returns CDR1 SGDLS and CDR2 YYNGEE. V dropped 0 bases and J dropped 3 bases, with 10 bases sitting between them. The CDR3 covers 15 residues. In DNA form, the CDR3 reads TGTGCCAGCAGCGTAGGAGGGTCTACCAATCAGCCCCAGCATTTT. Translation gives CASSVGGSTNQPQHF.

This clonotype was observed at least ten times. The chain has TRBV9 and TRBJ2-1, with no clear D. Trimming left V 4 bases short and J 2 bases short, with 7 bases between. Germline CDR1 reads SGDLS; CDR2 reads YYNGEE. The CDR3 has 13 amino acids. Here the CDR3 DNA reads TGTGCCAGCAGCCCTACCGCCTACAATGAGCAGTTCTTC. This sequence encodes CASSPTAYNEQFF.

This clonotype was recorded at least ten times. The chain carries TRBV9 and TRBJ2-7; 9 nucleotides line up with TRBD2. CDR3 length equals 14 residues. From germline, CDR1 is SGDLS and CDR2 YYNGEE. After removal of 0 bases from V and 6 bases from J, the junction contained 4 bases not matched to a gene. CDR3 sequence: CASSVVAGAGEQYF. The CDR3 DNA reads as TGTGCCAGCAGCGTAGTAGCGGGAGCGGGCGAGCAGTACTTC.

This clonotype was seen at least ten times. V gene TRBV9 combines with J gene TRBJ2-5, with 9 bases matching TRBD2. The V segment lost 4 bases and the J segment 4 bases; nucleotides outside the gene matches: 11. This CDR3 spans 16 amino acids. Germline V gene data show CDR1 as SGDLS and CDR2 as YYNGEE. In DNA, the CDR3 is TGTGCCAGCAGCCTTGGATTGCGGGGGGGGACAGAGACCCAGTACTTC. Amino acids: CASSLGLRGGTETQYF.

This clonotype was counted a few times. This chain links TRBV9 with TRBJ2-4; TRBD2 matches at 12 bases. This CDR3 has 18 amino acids. Per germline, CDR1 SGDLS and CDR2 YYNGEE. V dropped 4 bases and J dropped 2; count of bases not matched to a gene: 10. DNA for the CDR3: TGTGCCAGCAGCACAGGACTAGCGGGGACCGTCACCAAAAACATTCAGTACTTC. Translating it yields CASSTGLAGTVTKNIQYF.

This clonotype is judged large. DNA for the CDR3: TGTGCCAGCAGCGTCGGGGATTCGGCTAATGAAAAACTGTTTTTT. Amino acid sequence: CASSVGDSANEKLFF. The chain is built from TRBV9 and TRBJ1-4; D is uncertain. Deletions cut 2 bases from V and 3 bases from J, with 11 bases between. CDR3 length: 15 amino acids. The germline CDR1 and CDR2 sequences are SGDLS and YYNGEE.

This clonotype was counted at least ten times. The rearrangement uses TRBV9 and TRBJ2-1; D not resolved. The CDR3 spans 11 residues. The germline gives CDR1 SGDLS, CDR2 YYNGEE. Trimming removed 2 bases at V and 8 bases at J, with 5 bases between. DNA for the CDR3: TGTGCCAGCAGCGTTAGGGATGAGCAGTTCTTC. Translated, it gives CASSVRDEQFF.

This clonotype was picked up many times. This chain's CDR3 is CASSVDTFTGELFF. CDR3 DNA: TGTGCCAGCAGCGTCGACACGTTCACCGGGGAGCTGTTTTTT. The gene calls are TRBV9 and TRBJ2-2; D is undetermined. The germline CDR1 and CDR2 sequences are SGDLS and YYNGEE. V lost 2 bases and J 4 bases, leaving 9 bases between the germline ends. The CDR3 totals 14 residues.

The V and J genes are TRBV9 and TRBJ2-2; no clear D gene. CDR3 length equals 12 residues. Trimming removed 0 bases from V and 8 bases from J, with 5 bases in between. CDR1 is SGDLS, CDR2 YYNGEE, per germline. DNA for the CDR3: TGTGCCAGCAGCGTAGCCGTAGGGGAGCTGTTTTTT. This codes for CASSVAVGELFF.

There are many counts of this clonotype. The chain couples TRBV9 to TRBJ2-1; 10 nucleotides align to TRBD2. CDR3 length: 17 amino acids. With 0 bases clipped from V and 2 bases from J, the junction kept 5 bases outside the gene matches. Germline CDR1 and CDR2: SGDLS and YYNGEE. CDR3 nucleotides: TGTGCCAGCAGCGTAGGTGGTAGCGGGGGGCCCTACAATGAGCAGTTCTTC. It translates to CASSVGGSGGPYNEQFF.

In its sample, this clonotype was seen many times. The chain links TRBV9 to TRBJ1-5; tentative D call: TRBD1 (5 bases). Between the trimmed V and J ends, which lost 0 bases and 3 bases, there was a span of 7 bases. This CDR3 has 14 residues. CDR1 SGDLS and CDR2 YYNGEE come from the germline V gene. DNA of the CDR3: TGTGCCAGCAGCGTAGCAGGGTCCAATCAGCCCCAGCATTTT. The encoded protein is CASSVAGSNQPQHF.

Ten or more counts support this clonotype. This chain joins TRBV9 and TRBJ2-1; 8 positions agree with TRBD2. With 0 bases clipped from V and 0 bases from J, the junction kept 5 bases outside the gene matches. Looked up from germline, CDR1 is SGDLS and CDR2 is YYNGEE. This CDR3 is 17 amino acids long. CDR3 loop: CASSVVRGANSYNEQFF. The CDR3 bases are TGTGCCAGCAGCGTAGTGCGGGGGGCGAACTCCTACAATGAGCAGTTCTTC. Full variable domain (missing parts from reference TRBV9 and TRBJ2-1): DSGVTQTPKHLITATGQRVTLRCSPRSGDLSVYWYQQSLDQGLQFLIQYYNGEERAKGNILERFSAQQFPDLHSELNLSSLELGDSALYFCASSVVRGANSYNEQFFGPGTRLTVL.

This clonotype was detected many times. The J gene is TRBJ1-2, the V gene TRBV9; D might be TRBD1 (5 bases). V was shortened by 0 bases and J by 4 bases, with 13 bases between the two germline ends. CDR3 length equals 15 residues. The germline gives CDR1 SGDLS, CDR2 YYNGEE. CDR3 coding DNA: TGTGCCAGCAGCGTAGCTAATGGGGACCCCTATGGCTACACCTTC. Residues: CASSVANGDPYGYTF.

This clonotype has at least ten counts. The V and J genes are TRBV9 and TRBJ1-6; possibly TRBD1 for D (5 bases). V was cut by 2 bases and J by 6 bases, with 12 bases left in between. Germline-derived CDR1 and CDR2 are SGDLS and YYNGEE. This CDR3 region has 15 residues. The CDR3 bases are TGTGCCAGCAGCGTTTCGGACACCATTAATTCACCCCTCCACTTT. The encoded protein is CASSVSDTINSPLHF.

Many counts were recorded for this clonotype. This sequence joins TRBV9 and TRBJ2-1; perhaps TRBD2 as D (5 bases). V was clipped by 2 bases and J by 9 bases, with 15 bases between them. The germline V gene encodes CDR1 SGDLS and CDR2 YYNGEE. The CDR3 is made up of 14 amino acids. The CDR3 DNA reads as TGTGCCAGCAGCGTGGGCCTCCTGGGGAGTGAGCAGTTCTTC. Translation gives CASSVGLLGSEQFF.

This clonotype was recorded at least ten times. The chain recombines TRBV9 with TRBJ1-6; D is ambiguous. Germline V gives CDR1 SGDLS, CDR2 YYNGEE. This CDR3 spans 17 amino acids. Trimming removed 3 bases at V and 2 bases at J, with 15 bases between. The CDR3 DNA is TGTGCCAGCAGCGCTTCGGTGGGGTCCACCTATAATTCACCCCTCCACTTT. Protein: CASSASVGSTYNSPLHF.

This clonotype was counted many times. This chain uses TRBV9 with TRBJ1-2; D not resolved. The V gene's germline CDR1 is SGDLS and CDR2 YYNGEE. V lost 4 bases, J lost 0 bases, and 7 bases lay in between. This CDR3 contains 13 residues. DNA of the CDR3: TGTGCCAGCAGCACTAGAGCTAACTATGGCTACACCTTC. This sequence encodes CASSTRANYGYTF.